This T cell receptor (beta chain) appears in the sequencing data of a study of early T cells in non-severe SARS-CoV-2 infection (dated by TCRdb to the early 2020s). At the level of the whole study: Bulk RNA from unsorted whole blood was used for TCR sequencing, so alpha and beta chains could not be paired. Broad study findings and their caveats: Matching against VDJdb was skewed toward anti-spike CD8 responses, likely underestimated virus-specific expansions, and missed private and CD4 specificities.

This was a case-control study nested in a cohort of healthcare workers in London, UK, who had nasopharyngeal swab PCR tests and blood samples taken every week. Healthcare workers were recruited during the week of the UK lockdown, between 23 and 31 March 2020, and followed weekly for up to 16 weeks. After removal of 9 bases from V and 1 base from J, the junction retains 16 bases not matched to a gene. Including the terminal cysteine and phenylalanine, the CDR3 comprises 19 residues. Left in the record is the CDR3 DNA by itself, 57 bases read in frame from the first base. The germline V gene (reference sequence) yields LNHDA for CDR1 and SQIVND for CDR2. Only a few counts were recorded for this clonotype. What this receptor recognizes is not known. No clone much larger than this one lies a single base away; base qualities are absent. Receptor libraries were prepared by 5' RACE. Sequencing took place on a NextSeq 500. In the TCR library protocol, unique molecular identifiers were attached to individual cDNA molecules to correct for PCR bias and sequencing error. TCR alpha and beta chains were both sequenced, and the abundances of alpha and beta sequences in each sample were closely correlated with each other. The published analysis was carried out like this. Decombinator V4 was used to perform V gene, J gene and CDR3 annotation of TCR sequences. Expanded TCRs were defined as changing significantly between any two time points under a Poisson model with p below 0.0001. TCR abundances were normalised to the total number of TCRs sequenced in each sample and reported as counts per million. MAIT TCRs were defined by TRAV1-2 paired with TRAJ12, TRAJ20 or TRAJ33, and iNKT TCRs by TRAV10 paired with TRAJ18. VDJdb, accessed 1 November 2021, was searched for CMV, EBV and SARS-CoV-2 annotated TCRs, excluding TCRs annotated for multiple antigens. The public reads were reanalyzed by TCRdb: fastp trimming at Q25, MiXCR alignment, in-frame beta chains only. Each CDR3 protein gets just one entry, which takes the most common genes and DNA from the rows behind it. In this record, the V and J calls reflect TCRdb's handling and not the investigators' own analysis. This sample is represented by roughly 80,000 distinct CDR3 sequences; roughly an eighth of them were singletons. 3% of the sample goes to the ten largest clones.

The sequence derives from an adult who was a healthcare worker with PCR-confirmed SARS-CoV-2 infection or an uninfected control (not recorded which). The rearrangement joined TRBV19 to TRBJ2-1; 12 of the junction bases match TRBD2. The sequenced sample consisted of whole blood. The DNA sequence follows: TGTGCCAGCACCCCAGGAGCTAGCGGGGGGGTCCGATCCTACAATGAGCAGTTCTTC. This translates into CASTPGASGGVRSYNEQFF.